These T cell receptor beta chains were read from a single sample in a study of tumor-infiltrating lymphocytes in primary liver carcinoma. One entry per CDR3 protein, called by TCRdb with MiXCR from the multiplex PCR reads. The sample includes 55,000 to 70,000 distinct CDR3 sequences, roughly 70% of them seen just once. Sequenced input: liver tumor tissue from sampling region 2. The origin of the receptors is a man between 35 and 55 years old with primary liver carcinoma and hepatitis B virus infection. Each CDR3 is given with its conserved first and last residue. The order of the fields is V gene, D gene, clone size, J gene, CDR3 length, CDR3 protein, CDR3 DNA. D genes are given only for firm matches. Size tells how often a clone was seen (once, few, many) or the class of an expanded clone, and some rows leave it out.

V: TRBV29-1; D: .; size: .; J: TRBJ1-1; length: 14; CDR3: CSVVWIVKNTEALF; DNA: TGCAGCGTTGTTTGGATAGTGAAGAACACTGAAGCTCTCTTT
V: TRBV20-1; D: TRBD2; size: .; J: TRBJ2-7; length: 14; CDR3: CSGRTLAGGREQYF; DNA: TGCAGTGGTAGGACCTTAGCGGGAGGGCGCGAGCAGTACTTC
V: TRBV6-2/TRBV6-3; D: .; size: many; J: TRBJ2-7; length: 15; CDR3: CASRTGVTAGGEQYF; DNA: TGTGCCAGCAGGACCGGGGTCACTGCTGGGGGGGAGCAGTACTTC
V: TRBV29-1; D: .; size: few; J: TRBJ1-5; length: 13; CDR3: CNVVSSVNQPQHF; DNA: TGCAACGTTGTGAGTAGTGTTAATCAGCCCCAGCATTTT
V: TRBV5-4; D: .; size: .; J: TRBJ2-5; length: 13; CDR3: CASSFDSGETQYF; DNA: TGTGCCAGCAGCTTCGACAGCGGGGAGACCCAGTACTTC
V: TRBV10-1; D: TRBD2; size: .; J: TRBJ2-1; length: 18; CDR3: CASSKHRTFGRELNEQFF; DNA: TGCGCCAGCAGTAAGCACCGGACATTCGGGCGGGAGCTGAATGAGCAGTTCTTC
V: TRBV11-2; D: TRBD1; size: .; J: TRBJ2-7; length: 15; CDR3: CASSSRTGGPYEQYF; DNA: TGTGCCAGCAGCTCTCGGACAGGGGGCCCCTACGAGCAGTACTTC
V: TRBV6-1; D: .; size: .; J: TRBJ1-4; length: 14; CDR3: CTSSAGGSIEKLFF; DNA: TGTACCAGCAGTGCCGGGGGGTCTATTGAAAAACTGTTTTTT
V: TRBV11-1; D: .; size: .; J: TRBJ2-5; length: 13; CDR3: CASSWGFQETQYF; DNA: TGTGCCAGCAGCTGGGGATTCCAAGAGACCCAGTATTTC
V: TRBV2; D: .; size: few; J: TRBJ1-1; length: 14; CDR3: CASSYDPRDTEAFF; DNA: TGTGCCAGCAGTTATGACCCCAGGGACACTGAAGCTTTCTTT
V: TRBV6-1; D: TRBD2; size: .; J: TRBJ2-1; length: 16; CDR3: CASSGATSGRGREQFF; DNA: TGTGCCAGCAGTGGAGCAACTAGCGGGAGGGGGCGGGAGCAGTTCTTC
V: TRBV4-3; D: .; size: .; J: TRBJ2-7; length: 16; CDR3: CASSHYGTGESYEQYF; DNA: TGCGCCAGTAGCCATTACGGGACTGGGGAGTCCTACGAGCAGTACTTC
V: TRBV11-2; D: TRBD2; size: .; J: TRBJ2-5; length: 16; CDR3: CASNQTPSGGKETQYF; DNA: TGTGCCAGTAACCAAACTCCTAGCGGAGGGAAAGAGACCCAGTACTTC
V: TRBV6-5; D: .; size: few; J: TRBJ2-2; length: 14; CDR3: CASSYMADTGELFF; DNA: TGTGCCAGCAGTTACATGGCGGACACCGGGGAGCTGTTTTTT
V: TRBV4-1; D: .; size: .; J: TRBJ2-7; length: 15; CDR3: CASSQDEGGNYVQYF; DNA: TGCGCCAGCAGCCAAGATGAGGGCGGCAACTACGTGCAGTACTTC
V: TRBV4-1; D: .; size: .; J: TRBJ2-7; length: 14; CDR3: CASSLVQSKGEQYF; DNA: TGCGCCAGCAGCCTAGTACAGAGTAAGGGCGAGCAGTACTTT
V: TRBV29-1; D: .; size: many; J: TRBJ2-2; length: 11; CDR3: CSVGGTGELFF; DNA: TGCAGCGTGGGGGGCACCGGGGAGCTGTTTTTT
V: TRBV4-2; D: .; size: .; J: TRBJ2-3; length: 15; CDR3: CATSQEVRRADRQYF; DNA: TGTGCCACCAGCCAAGAAGTTAGGAGGGCAGATAGGCAGTATTTT
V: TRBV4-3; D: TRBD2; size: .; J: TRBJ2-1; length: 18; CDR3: CVSSLDWTSGRAWNEQFF; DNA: TGCGTCAGCAGTCTGGATTGGACTAGTGGGAGGGCCTGGAATGAGCAGTTCTTC
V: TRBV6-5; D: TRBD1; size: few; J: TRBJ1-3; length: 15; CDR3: CACSQGGHSGNTIYF; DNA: TGTGCCTGCAGCCAAGGGGGCCACTCTGGAAACACCATATATTTT
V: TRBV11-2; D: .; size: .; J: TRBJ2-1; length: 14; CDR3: CDNSLYRLVSEQFF; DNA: TGTGACAACAGCTTATACAGGCTAGTTAGTGAGCAGTTCTTC
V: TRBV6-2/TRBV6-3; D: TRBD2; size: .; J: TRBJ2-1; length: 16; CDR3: CASSPFGREGQYEQFF; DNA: TGTGCCAGCAGCCCCTTCGGGCGGGAGGGCCAGTATGAGCAGTTCTTC
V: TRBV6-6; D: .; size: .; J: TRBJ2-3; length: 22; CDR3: CASSYPLTGGSGGRTNTDTQYF; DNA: TGTGCCAGCAGTTACCCCCTCACAGGGGGCAGCGGGGGTAGAACTAACACAGATACGCAGTATTTT
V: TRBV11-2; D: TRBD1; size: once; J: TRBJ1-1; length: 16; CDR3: CASSPCRGSVNTEAFF; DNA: TGTGCCAGCAGTCCATGCAGGGGGTCGGTGAACACTGAAGCTTTCTTT
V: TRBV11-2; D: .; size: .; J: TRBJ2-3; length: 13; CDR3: CVSSLIGTDTQYF; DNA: TGTGTCAGCAGCTTGATTGGCACGGATACGCAGTATTTT
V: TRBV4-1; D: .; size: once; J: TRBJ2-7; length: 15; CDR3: CASSHSGTTSYEQYF; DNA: TGCGCCAGCAGCCATTCCGGCACTACCTCCTACGAGCAGTACTTC
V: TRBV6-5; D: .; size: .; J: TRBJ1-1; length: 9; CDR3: CASVPDALF; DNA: TGTGCCAGCGTCCCGGACGCTTTATTT
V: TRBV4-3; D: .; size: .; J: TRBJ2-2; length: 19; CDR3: CASNPRSPTRGGSTGELFF; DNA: TGCGCCAGCAACCCCCGAAGCCCGACAAGGGGCGGCTCCACCGGGGAGCTGTTTTTT
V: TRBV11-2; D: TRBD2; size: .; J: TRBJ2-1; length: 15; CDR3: CARSPQREGLGERFF; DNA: TGTGCCAGGAGTCCCCAGCGGGAGGGATTGGGTGAGCGGTTCTTC
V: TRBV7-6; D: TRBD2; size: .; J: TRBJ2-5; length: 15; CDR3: CASRGLAGVWETQYF; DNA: TGTGCCAGCAGGGGACTAGCGGGAGTTTGGGAGACCCAGTACTTC
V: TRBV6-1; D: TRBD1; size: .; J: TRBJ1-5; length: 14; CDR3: CASMRTGGNQPQHF; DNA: TGTGCCAGCATGAGGACAGGGGGCAATCAGCCCCAGCATTTT
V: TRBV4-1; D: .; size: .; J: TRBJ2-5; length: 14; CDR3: CANSLTGEQETQYF; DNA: TGCGCCAACAGTCTCACGGGGGAACAAGAGACTCAGTACTTC
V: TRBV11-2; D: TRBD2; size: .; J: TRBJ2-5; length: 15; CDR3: CACSQTLGGGKEIQF; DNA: TGTGCCTGCAGCCAAACTCTTGGCGGGGGGAAAGAGATCCAGTTC
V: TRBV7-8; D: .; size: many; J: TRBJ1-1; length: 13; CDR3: CASSRTMNTEAFF; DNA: TGTGCCAGCAGTCGGACAATGAACACTGAAGCTTTCTTT
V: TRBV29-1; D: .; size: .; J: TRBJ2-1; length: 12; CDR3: CSVTLTYNEQFF; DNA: TGCAGCGTCACCCTTACCTACAATGAGCAGTTCTTC
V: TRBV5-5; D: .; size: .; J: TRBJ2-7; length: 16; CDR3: CASSYPPTFDGIEQYF; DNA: TGTGCCAGCAGCTACCCCCCCACCTTCGACGGTATCGAGCAGTACTTC
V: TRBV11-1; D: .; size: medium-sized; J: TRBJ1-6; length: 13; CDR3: CASSRTLVSPLHF; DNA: TGTGCCAGCAGCCGGACACTGGTTTCACCCCTCCACTTT
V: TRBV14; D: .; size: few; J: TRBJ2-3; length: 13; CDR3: CASSRGYTGTQYF; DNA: TGTGCCAGCAGCCGAGGATACACAGGTACGCAATATTTT
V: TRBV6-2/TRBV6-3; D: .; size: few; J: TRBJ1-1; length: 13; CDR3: CTSSYSGNTEAFF; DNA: TGTACCAGCAGTTACTCCGGGAACACTGAAGCTTTCTTT
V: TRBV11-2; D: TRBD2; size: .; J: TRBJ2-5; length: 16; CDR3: CTSGQTSGGGKQTQYF; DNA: TGTACCAGCGGCCAAACTTCTGGCGGGGGGAAACAGACCCAGTACTTC
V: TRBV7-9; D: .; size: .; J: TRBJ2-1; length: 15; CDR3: CVSSDSLSENNEQFF; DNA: TGTGTCAGCAGTGACAGCTTATCCGAAAACAATGAGCAGTTCTTC
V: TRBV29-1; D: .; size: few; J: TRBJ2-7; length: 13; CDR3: CSIEQDNSYEQYF; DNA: TGCAGCATTGAACAGGACAATTCCTACGAGCAGTACTTC
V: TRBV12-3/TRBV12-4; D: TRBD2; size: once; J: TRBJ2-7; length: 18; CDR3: CACSLAWASGSLSYEQYF; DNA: TGTGCCTGCAGTTTAGCGTGGGCTAGCGGGAGCCTCTCCTACGAGCAGTACTTC
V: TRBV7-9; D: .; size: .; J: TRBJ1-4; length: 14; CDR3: CASSLAAQNEKLFF; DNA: TGTGCCAGCAGCTTAGCTGCCCAGAATGAAAAACTGTTTTTT
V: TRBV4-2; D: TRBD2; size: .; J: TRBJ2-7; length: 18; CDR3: CASNGKPGLAGGPHEQYF; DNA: TGTGCCAGCAATGGAAAACCGGGACTGGCGGGAGGGCCACATGAGCAGTACTTC